This T cell receptor beta chain was profiled in a study of prognosis after radiotherapy for stage I lung cancer. From germline, CDR1 is MRHNA and CDR2 SNTAGT. This CDR3 region has 15 residues. The study's findings and limits: Median unique TCR clones dropped from around 10,000 to 6,900 after stereotactic body radiation therapy.

The study amplified the TCR beta CDR3 region from genomic DNA. This amplification was carried out by two rounds of multiplex PCR. Amplification in first-round PCR relied on primers specific to each TRBV and TRBJ gene. TCRdb re-derived calls from the multiplex PCR reads in MiXCR, one entry per CDR3 protein. The top ten clones hold 9.2% of a sample with about 51,000 distinct CDR3 sequences, about 32% of them seen once. Regarding this clonotype: The antigen remains undetermined. This probably arose from a read error, given a far larger clone one base away.

The sample in question was PBMCs, obtained before or after stereotactic body radiation therapy (not recorded which). V usage is TRBV6-4 and J usage is TRBJ1-1; tentatively, D is TRBD1 (5 bases). This receptor was obtained from a donor older than 45 with non-small cell lung cancer. CDR3 DNA sequence: TGTGCCAGCAGTCCTTTGGGACCCATGAACACTGAAGCTTTATTT. It is translated as CASSPLGPMNTEALF.